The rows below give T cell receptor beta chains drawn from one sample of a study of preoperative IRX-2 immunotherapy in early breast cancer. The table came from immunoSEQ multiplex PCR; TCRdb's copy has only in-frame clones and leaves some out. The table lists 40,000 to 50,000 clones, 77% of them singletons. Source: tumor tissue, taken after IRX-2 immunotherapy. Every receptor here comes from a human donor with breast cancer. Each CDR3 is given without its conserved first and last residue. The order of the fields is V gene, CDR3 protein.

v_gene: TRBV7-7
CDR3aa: ASSSLARSETQY

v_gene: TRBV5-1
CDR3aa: ASSWDGGGNTIY

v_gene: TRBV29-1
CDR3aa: SVAHTGGGSSGELF

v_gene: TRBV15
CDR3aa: ATSGHMIGLGSGNTIY

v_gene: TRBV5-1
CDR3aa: ASSLRWQGGPGELF

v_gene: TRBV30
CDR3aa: AWSKTQGGYGYT

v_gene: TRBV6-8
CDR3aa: ASIARTGNSPLH

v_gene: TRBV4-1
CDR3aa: ASSPRGDGGPYGYT

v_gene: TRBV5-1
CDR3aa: ASSTPSGQETQY

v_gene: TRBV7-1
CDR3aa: ASSLTGTRNTGELF

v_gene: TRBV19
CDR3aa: ASSTGRAFGTQY

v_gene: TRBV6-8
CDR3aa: ASSYSKGALSNQPQH

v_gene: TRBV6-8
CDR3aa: ASFSQLTYEQY

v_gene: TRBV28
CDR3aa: ASSFWDAYNEQF

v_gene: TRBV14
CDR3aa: ASSRFTTSGSEQY

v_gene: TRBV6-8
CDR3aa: ASSLSPTGGNEQF

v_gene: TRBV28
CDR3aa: ASTSGTVNTEAF

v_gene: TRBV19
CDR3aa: ASSTPGLASNEQF

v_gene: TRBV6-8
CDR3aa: ASSQQGVGNQPQH

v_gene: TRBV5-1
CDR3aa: ASSLDGTSAYNEQF

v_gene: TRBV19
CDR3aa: ASSKGGATYNEQF

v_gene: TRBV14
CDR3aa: ASSPDISYGYT

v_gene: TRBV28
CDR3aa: ASSQLGTGERGANVLT

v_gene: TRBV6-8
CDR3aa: ASSLSGIGGSPLH

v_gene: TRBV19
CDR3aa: ASSMGAWQPQH

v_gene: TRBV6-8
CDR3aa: ASSPTRGNEKLF

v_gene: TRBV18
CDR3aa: ASSPPTGANTGELF

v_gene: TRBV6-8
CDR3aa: ASNPSYPSSTDTQY

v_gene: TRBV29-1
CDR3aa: SVGGGLYEQY

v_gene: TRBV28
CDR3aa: ASSSGQGSQPQH

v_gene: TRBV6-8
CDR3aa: ASSILAGGPSTGELF

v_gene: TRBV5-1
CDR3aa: ASSFGQGEQPQH

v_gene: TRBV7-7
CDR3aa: ASSHGLTGDRQPQH

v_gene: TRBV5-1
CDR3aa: ASSLFISGQSAYEQY

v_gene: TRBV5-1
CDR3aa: ASSSTLRGDTQY

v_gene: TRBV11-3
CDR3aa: ASSLRPRMGETQY

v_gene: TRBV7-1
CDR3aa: ASSLGGIGADTQY

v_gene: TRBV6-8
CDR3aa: ASRAGTGFEQY

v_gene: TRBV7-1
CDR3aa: ASSSPNTGELF

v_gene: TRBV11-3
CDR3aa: ASSLRQGAFGGYT

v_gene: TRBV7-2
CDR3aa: ASSFPGTYEQY

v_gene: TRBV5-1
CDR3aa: ASSLDIWTNYNEQF

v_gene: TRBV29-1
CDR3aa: SVDGPNEKLF

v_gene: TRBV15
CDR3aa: ATSRDRGLQETQY

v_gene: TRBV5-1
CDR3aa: ASSLRPPGQGNTGELF

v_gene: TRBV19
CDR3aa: ASSDRRDRQPQH

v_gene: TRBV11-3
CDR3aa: ASSPSGSLNEKLF

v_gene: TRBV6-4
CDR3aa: ASIRGTEAF

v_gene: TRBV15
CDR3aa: ATSRDIRIGELF

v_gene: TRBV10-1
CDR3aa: ASSFGGEETQY

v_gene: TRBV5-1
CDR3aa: ASSSVPGGEGGTDTQY

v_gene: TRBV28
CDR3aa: ASNLAGGMTEQY

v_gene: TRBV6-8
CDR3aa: ASIELVGGHNEQF